The 5 T cell receptor beta chains in this list originate from one sample, sequenced in a study of T cells in Graves' hyperthyroidism and ophthalmopathy. TCR beta CDR3 region amplification was performed from RNA transcripts. Researchers ran a first-round RT-PCR on the TCR CDR3 using the HTBI primer set. TCRdb redid the calling of the multiplex PCR reads with MiXCR, one entry per CDR3 protein. The table has around 350,000 distinct CDR3 sequences, roughly 19% seen once; the top ten hold about 4%. Material: blood. The receptor set was obtained from a woman between 18 and 29 years old with Graves' hyperthyroidism.

The sample holds many counts of this clonotype. The J gene is TRBJ1-1, the V gene TRBV7-8, with D perhaps TRBD1 (5 bases). V was pared by 1 base and J by 0 bases, with 12 bases between. Per germline, CDR1 SGHVS and CDR2 FQNEAQ. The CDR3 has 16 amino acids. CDR3 region: CASSLGGVFMNTEAFF. The CDR3 DNA is TGTGCCAGCAGCTTAGGAGGGGTTTTCATGAACACTGAAGCTTTCTTT.

This clonotype was seen ten or more times. The genes are TRBV6-1 and TRBJ1-1; TRBD1 matches at 7 bases. Germline-derived CDR1 and CDR2 are MNHNS and SASEGT. With V trimmed by 6 bases and J by 1 base, 2 bases remained unmatched. The CDR3 contains 13 residues. This chain's CDR3 is CASRGQTNTEAFF. CDR3 DNA sequence: TGTGCCAGCAGGGGACAGACGAACACTGAAGCTTTCTTT.

The sample holds many counts of this clonotype. The gene calls are TRBV12-3 or TRBV12-4 and TRBJ2-7, with D possibly being TRBD2 (6 bases). V was trimmed by 6 bases and J by 5 bases, leaving 14 bases between them. The CDR3 has 13 amino acids. The CDR3 region has the DNA TGTGCCAGCAGCAAGACTAGTCCGGACGAGCAGTACTTC. Translated: CASSKTSPDEQYF.

This clonotype was observed many times. The CDR3 is CSAREKEYQETQYF. The CDR3 DNA follows: TGCAGTGCTAGAGAAAAGGAGTACCAAGAGACCCAGTACTTC. The chain has TRBV20-1 and TRBJ2-5; the D is unclear. Trimming took 0 bases from V and 0 from J, leaving 8 bases between them. The CDR3 covers 14 residues. Germline lookup yields CDR1 DFQATT and CDR2 SNEGSKA (reference sequence).

This clonotype was observed many times. The chain is built from TRBV28 and TRBJ1-5; 7 bases align to TRBD1. After removal of 5 bases from V and 5 bases from J, the junction contained 12 bases not matched to a gene. This CDR3 comprises 16 residues. Germline CDR1 and CDR2: MDHEN and SYDVKM. This CDR3 reads CASSPQTGPFHQPQHF. In DNA, the CDR3 is TGTGCCAGCAGTCCACAGACAGGGCCCTTCCATCAGCCCCAGCATTTT.